The T cell receptor (beta chain) under discussion was sequenced for a study of T cells in tuberculosis (dated by TCRdb to the late 2010s). General notes on the study: The study combined CD1B tetramers and high-throughput TCR immunosequencing to characterize T cells specific for the mycobacterial lipid antigen glucose monomycolate (GMM). IGRA-negative adolescents, IGRA-positive adolescents with latent tuberculosis and adults with active tuberculosis, about nine per group, were compared in a South African clinical cohort. PBMC from patients with active tuberculosis were archived either before the start of standard anti-tuberculosis treatment or within 7 days of starting that treatment. What the work shows at the level of the full study, not this receptor alone: Clinical samples were selected based on the availability of cryopreserved specimens, with adults included as active tuberculosis cases and adolescents included as controls. An accuracy of 87% (AUROC more than 0.8) was reached by a classifier using the diverse GMM-specific repertoire, compared with approximately 70% accuracy when GEM motif frequencies were used. Compared with IGRA-negative controls, TCR-alpha repertoires from active tuberculosis had smaller mean NN-distances to GMM-specific TCRs, which suggests clonal expansion of these TCRs. Smaller NN-distances were partly driven by shorter CDR3-alpha lengths in active tuberculosis patients, and statistical significance was not reached for the TCR-beta difference.

The immunoSEQ multiplex PCR assay was used to generate TCR libraries, with TCR-beta and/or TCR-alpha/delta assays applied to each sample. Amplified TCR libraries were sequenced on the Illumina high-throughput platform. In the source study's methods: Clustering and dimensionality reduction relied on pairwise TCRdist distances among GMM-specific receptors from T cells that were either sorted ex vivo or expanded in vitro. The score assigned to each clinical repertoire was mean NN-distance, meaning the average TCRdist to the nearest 10% of tetramer-positive reference sequences. To compute GEM TCR motif frequency, the fraction of unique TCRs matching known GEM sequences by V/J usage and CDR3 length was calculated. Active tuberculosis was classified by linear discriminant analysis with leave-one-out cross-validation, implemented in scikit-learn. TCRdb re-hosts the immuneACCESS table, in-frame sequences only. Its copies lack some clones; in the studies checked, an unresolved V gene accounts for under half of them, and the cause for the rest is not known. The V and J calls and clone size are taken from that table; D and trimming were inferred from the DNA. The sample table contains around 10,000 clones; only one count was recorded for around 94% of them. The top ten hold 10% to 15% of the sample.

Active tuberculosis patients were HIV-seronegative South African adults aged 18 years or older with a new diagnosis. Confirmation of active tuberculosis came from positive sputum smear microscopy and/or a positive M. tuberculosis culture. Immunosequencing was performed on unsorted cryopreserved PBMC, with 80,000 to 100,000 T cells per clinical donor covered on average. Trimming removed 5 bases from V and 1 base from J; the gene matches leave 1 base unexplained. The CDR3, from cysteine to phenylalanine, totals 13 residues. Of the read, only the CDR3 DNA is kept; its 39 bases are in frame from base 1. The germline V gene encodes CDR1 SGHVS and CDR2 FNYEAQ. Remarks on this clone: Its binding antigen is unknown. No qualities accompany the bases; no much larger clone lies one base away.

The sequence links TRBV7-6 to TRBJ1-1, with 7 bases in between that match TRBD1. The sequence was obtained from an adult with tuberculosis. Sequences were obtained from PBMCs. The CDR3 protein is CASSRDRNTEAFF. The DNA sequence is as follows: TGTGCCAGCAGCCGGGACAGGAACACTGAAGCTTTCTTT.